This TCR beta chain was sequenced in a study of blood T cell repertoires in COVID-19. Study details: The United States, Italy and Spain were the sources of the acute and convalescent COVID-19 samples.

V lost 5 bases to trimming and J lost 8 bases, with 15 bases between them. Germline-derived CDR1 and CDR2 are SGHTA and FQGNSA. This CDR3 has 13 amino acids. The data were produced by immunoSEQ multiplex PCR, yet TCRdb's version contains in-frame clones alone and is incomplete. Seen here are 100,000 to 150,000 clones, 65% to 90% observed once, and the top ten hold about 2.5%. Living in about two dozen US areas, the participants were between about 18 and 100 years of age. Researchers sorted participants into cohorts using their self-reported clinical history. V is TRBV7-2 and J is TRBJ1-2; D might be TRBD1 (5 bases). This TCR was recovered from a woman between 45 and 60 years old who had recovered from COVID-19. Material: PBMCs or T cells enriched from blood (not recorded which). The CDR3 is CASSAEGLRGYTF. In DNA, the CDR3 is TGTGCCAGCAGCGCGGAGGGGTTAAGGGGCTACACCTTC.